This T cell receptor beta chain was sequenced for a study of blood T cell repertoires in COVID-19. Study background: Italy, Spain and the United States were the sources of the convalescent and acute COVID-19 samples. PBMCs, B-cell-depleted T cells, or T cells provided the cDNA or gDNA that made up the material.

In the original processing: Researchers report that nucleated cell counts were estimated from reference gene primer amplification. Clones were sequenced by immunoSEQ multiplex PCR, and TCRdb holds only the in-frame ones, with some missing. The V and J calls and clone size are taken from that table; D and trimming were inferred from the DNA. The sample gives 70,000 or so clones, approximately 90% of which show up once; roughly 1.5% is in the top ten. Sequenced sample: peripheral blood. This receptor was identified in a human donor in a cohort sampled during active COVID-19.

The CDR3 sequence: CASSHGGEQFF. As DNA, the CDR3 is TGTGCCAGCAGTCACGGTGGTGAGCAGTTCTTC. The rearrangement joins TRBV6-5 to TRBJ2-1; D remains ambiguous. CDR3 size: 11 residues. Germline V gives CDR1 MNHEY, CDR2 SVGAGI. The ends were cut back, 5 bases at V and 9 bases at J, with 8 bases in the middle.